Listed below are T cell receptor beta chains from one sample, sequenced in a study of cytomegalovirus exposure and HLA in healthy donors. Here immunoSEQ multiplex PCR was the method, and the copy in TCRdb shows in-frame clones only, minus some. The sample records 150,000 to 200,000 clones, about 86% being singletons. The sample taken for sequencing was PBMCs. These receptors all come from a woman aged 18-29 years in good health and CMV-seropositive. Both conserved end residues are part of each CDR3. The D gene is left open where the match is weak. Rows may omit the clone size; those that give it use once, few, many or a size class.

v_call,j_call,cdr3_length,clone_size,d_call,cdr3_nt,cdr3_aa
TRBV5-4,TRBJ1-1,12,once,-,TGTGCCAGCAGCCCGGGGGGCGGTGAAGCTTTCTTT,CASSPGGGEAFF
TRBV4-3,TRBJ1-2,15,-,-,TGCGCCAGCAGCGAGGTGGGAGGGGTATCAGATGGCTACACCTTC,CASSEVGGVSDGYTF
TRBV4-1,TRBJ2-1,16,-,TRBD1,TGCGCCAGCAGCCAAGATAGGGGGACAGGCCTTGGTGGGCAGTTCTTC,CASSQDRGTGLGGQFF
TRBV30,TRBJ2-5,14,-,-,TGTGCCTGGAGACCAGGGGTTGTTCGAGAGACCCAGTACTTC,CAWRPGVVRETQYF
TRBV27,TRBJ2-7,14,-,TRBD1,TGTGCCAGCAGTTATGGGACAGGGGTCTACGAGCAGTACTTC,CASSYGTGVYEQYF
TRBV19,TRBJ1-1,12,once,-,TGTGCCAGTAGTCCAGATGCTACTGAAGCTTTCTTT,CASSPDATEAFF
TRBV6-5,TRBJ2-7,16,-,-,TGTGCCAGCAGTTACTCGTCGGGACTCCGCGGTTACGAGCAGTACTTC,CASSYSSGLRGYEQYF
TRBV7-6,TRBJ2-3,18,-,TRBD2,TGTGCCAGCAGCTCGACCCCGGGACTAGCGGGGGGGGGTCATACGCAGTATTTT,CASSSTPGLAGGGHTQYF
TRBV5-6,TRBJ1-2,14,-,-,TGTGCCAGCAGCTTTTGGGGGGGCTATGAGGGCTACACCTTC,CASSFWGGYEGYTF
TRBV7-2,TRBJ1-2,11,-,-,TGTGCCAGCAGTCGTAACTATGGCTACACCTTC,CASSRNYGYTF
TRBV10-3,TRBJ1-2,14,-,-,TGTGCCATCAGTGCCTCGGCAGAAGAGGGTGGCTACACCTTC,CAISASAEEGGYTF
TRBV2,TRBJ2-1,13,-,TRBD1,TGTGCCAGCAGACGACAGGGTATCAATGAGCAGTTCTTC,CASRRQGINEQFF
TRBV7-9,TRBJ1-2,12,-,-,TGTGCCAGCAGCTTAAGGGGTTCTGGCTACACCTTC,CASSLRGSGYTF
TRBV18,TRBJ2-7,16,-,-,TGTGCCAGCTCACCACCAGTGGGCAGGGCCGGCTACGAGCAGTACTTC,CASSPPVGRAGYEQYF
TRBV9,TRBJ2-3,19,-,TRBD2,TGTGCCAGCAGCGTAGTCCCCACGGGTGCGGGGGGCCCCCATGGTACGCAGTATTTT,CASSVVPTGAGGPHGTQYF
TRBV6-1,TRBJ2-7,14,-,-,TGTGCCAGCAGGGACTTCTTATACACCTACGAGCAGTACTTC,CASRDFLYTYEQYF
TRBV5-1,TRBJ1-4,14,-,-,TGCGCCAGCAGCGAACAGGTGAACAATGAAAAACTGTTTTTT,CASSEQVNNEKLFF
TRBV28,TRBJ2-7,15,-,TRBD1,TGTGCCAGCAGCCCCCCGGACAGGGGGCAGTACGAGCAGTACTTC,CASSPPDRGQYEQYF
TRBV28,TRBJ1-5,13,once,-,TGTGCCAGCAGTCTCCAGGGGTATCAGCCCCAGCATTTT,CASSLQGYQPQHF
TRBV6-1,TRBJ2-7,14,-,TRBD2,TGTGCCAGCAGTGGCCGCGGGGGGGGTTACGAGCAGTACTTC,CASSGRGGGYEQYF
TRBV18,TRBJ2-1,13,-,TRBD2,TGTGCCAGCTCAGTCGGCGGGGGCAATGAGCAGTTCTTC,CASSVGGGNEQFF
TRBV10-1,TRBJ2-4,13,-,TRBD1,TGCGCCAGCAGTGACGGGACAGGGGACATTCAGTACTTC,CASSDGTGDIQYF
TRBV30,TRBJ1-2,13,-,-,TGTGCCTGGGAAAGAGGAATTGGCTTTGGCTACACCTTC,CAWERGIGFGYTF
TRBV19,TRBJ1-6,14,once,-,TGTGCCAGTAGCATAACAGGGAGTACTTCACCCCTCCACTTT,CASSITGSTSPLHF
TRBV11-2,TRBJ2-3,12,-,-,TGTGCCAGCAGCGCCGCAGGGAATACGCAGTATTTT,CASSAAGNTQYF
TRBV5-5,TRBJ1-4,16,-,TRBD1,TGTGCCAGCAGCTCGGGCGACAGGGCCCTTAATGAAAAACTGTTTTTT,CASSSGDRALNEKLFF
TRBV10-1,TRBJ2-7,14,-,TRBD1,TGCGCCAGCAGTACCGGACAGGGAGTCTACGAGCAGTACTTC,CASSTGQGVYEQYF
TRBV28,TRBJ1-6,12,-,-,TGTGCCAGCACCGACAATAATTCACCCCTCCACTTT,CASTDNNSPLHF
TRBV9,TRBJ2-1,16,-,TRBD2,TGTGCCAGCAGCCCCAGCGGGGTAGCGGGTAACAATGAGCAGTTCTTC,CASSPSGVAGNNEQFF
TRBV5-1,TRBJ2-2,16,-,TRBD2,TGCGCCAGCAGCTTGGGGCTAGCGGGGGCCCCCGGGGAGCTGTTTTTT,CASSLGLAGAPGELFF
TRBV27,TRBJ2-7,15,once,TRBD1,TGTGCCAGCAGTTTATACGGGACAGGGAGAAACGAGCAGTACTTC,CASSLYGTGRNEQYF
TRBV28,TRBJ1-3,16,-,-,TGTGCCAGCAGTTTAGCGTGGGGGACTGGTGGAAACACCATATATTTT,CASSLAWGTGGNTIYF
TRBV5-6,TRBJ1-4,15,-,-,TGTGCCAGCAGCTTGGGACGGCGAAGCGAGGAAAAACTGTTTTTT,CASSLGRRSEEKLFF
TRBV15,TRBJ2-5,15,-,TRBD1,TGTGCCACCAGCATAGGACAGGGGGCTGAAGAGACCCAGTACTTC,CATSIGQGAEETQYF
TRBV7-7,TRBJ1-2,11,-,-,TGTGCCACCCGCGGTGAGGATGGCTACACCTTC,CATRGEDGYTF
TRBV2,TRBJ2-5,14,-,-,TGTGCCAGCTCCCTGGGGGGGCTCGAGGAGACCCAGTACTTC,CASSLGGLEETQYF
TRBV7-9,TRBJ1-5,15,-,TRBD1,TGTGCCAGCAGCGAAGAGACAGGGTATGATCAGCCCCAGCATTTT,CASSEETGYDQPQHF
TRBV10-3,TRBJ2-1,13,-,TRBD2,TGTGCCGCCGAGCGGGGGGAAGGGAATGAGCAGTTCTTC,CAAERGEGNEQFF